A single sample gave rise to the 3 T cell receptor beta chains below, sequenced in a study of cytomegalovirus exposure and HLA in healthy donors. Both 60 Vbeta primers and 13 Jbeta primers went into the PCR. Assay: immunoSEQ multiplex PCR; the TCRdb copy retains only in-frame clones and omits some. Of about 150,000 clones in the sample, over 60% were seen once. Sequencing input: PBMCs. These receptors were obtained from a woman between 25 and 40 years old in good health and CMV-seropositive.

This clone was seen more than once but under ten times. The CDR3 DNA reads as TGCAGCGTTGATTTGGGGGGGAATCAGCCCCAGCATTTT. Translating gives CSVDLGGNQPQHF. The J gene is TRBJ1-5, the V gene TRBV29-1, with D perhaps matching TRBD1 (5 bases). Trimming shortened V by 3 bases and J by 4 bases, and 10 bases separated the two germline ends. In germline, CDR1 is SQVTM, CDR2 ANQGSEA. The CDR3 is 13 residues long.

The chain carries TRBV7-2 and TRBJ2-7; D is perhaps TRBD2 (6 bases). The germline V gene has CDR1 SGHTA and CDR2 FQGNSA. The V gene lost 2 bases and the J gene lost 6 bases, with 14 bases spanning the gap. There are 14 residues in the CDR3. This CDR3 reads CASSLYGSTSEQYF. DNA for the CDR3: TGTGCCAGCAGCTTATACGGGAGCACATCCGAGCAGTACTTC. Full variable domain (missing parts from reference TRBV7-2 and TRBJ2-7): GAGVSQSPSNKVTEKGKDVELRCDPISGHTALYWYRQSLGQGLEFLIYFQGNSAPDKSGLPSDRFSAERTGGSVSTLTIQRTQQEDSAVYLCASSLYGSTSEQYFGPGTRLTVT.

The chain links TRBV5-6 to TRBJ2-1, with D possibly TRBD1 on 5 matching bases. Trimming removed 2 bases from V and 11 bases from J, with 20 bases in between. The CDR3 spans 15 residues. The V gene's germline CDR1 is SGHDT and CDR2 YYEEEE. The DNA for the CDR3 is TGTGCCAGCAGCTTCCCCAGTGCCCAGGGCCCGAAGCAGTTCTTC. This encodes CASSFPSAQGPKQFF.